A selection of T cell receptor beta chains follows, all from one sample in a study of neurological immune-mediated disorders. TCRdb itself ran the 5' RACE reads through MiXCR, one entry per CDR3 protein. The top ten hold about 4.3% of the sample, which has more than 50,000 distinct CDR3 sequences, nearly 25% seen once. The sequencing sample was made of PBMCs. Receptors were obtained from a man in his fifties or sixties with HTLV-1-associated myelopathy (HAM/TSP). CDR3s include the opening cysteine and the closing phenylalanine or tryptophan. A D gene is named only where the DNA matches it firmly. Clone size appears in some rows only: once, few, many, or a class for an expanded clone.

V gene	D gene	J gene	clone size	CDR3 protein	CDR3 DNA
TRBV28	TRBD1	TRBJ1-2	many	CASSLGQGLYGYTF	TGTGCCAGCAGTTTAGGACAGGGGCTATATGGCTACACCTTC
TRBV10-3	-	TRBJ2-3	few	CAISVQGYGDTQYF	TGTGCCATCAGTGTGCAGGGTTATGGGGATACGCAGTATTTT
TRBV10-3	TRBD2	TRBJ2-3	many	CAISEPLAGPTDTQYF	TGTGCCATCAGTGAGCCCTTAGCGGGACCGACAGATACGCAGTATTTT
TRBV29-1	TRBD2	TRBJ2-3	many	CSVEGTSGRWSSTDTQYF	TGCAGCGTTGAAGGAACTAGCGGGAGATGGTCTAGCACAGATACGCAGTATTTT
TRBV9	-	TRBJ1-2	many	CASSPSTVNYGYTF	TGTGCCAGCAGCCCGTCAACAGTAAACTATGGCTACACCTTC
TRBV9	TRBD1	TRBJ1-1	many	CASSVQGAMNTEAFF	TGTGCCAGCAGCGTACAGGGGGCGATGAACACTGAAGCTTTCTTT
TRBV7-8	TRBD1	TRBJ2-5	many	CASSLARDRGRETQYF	TGTGCCAGCAGCTTAGCGCGGGACAGGGGTAGGGAGACCCAGTACTTC
TRBV7-2	-	TRBJ2-3	-	CASSSRVSSTDTQYF	TGTGCCAGCAGCTCTCGGGTTTCTAGCACAGATACGCAGTATTTT
TRBV5-1	-	TRBJ1-4	many	CASSLNVPDEKLFF	TGCGCCAGCAGCTTGAACGTTCCTGATGAAAAACTGTTTTTT
TRBV5-1	TRBD1	TRBJ1-1	few	CASSFEPVAGQGVGTNTEAFF	TGCGCCAGCAGCTTTGAGCCTGTAGCCGGACAGGGGGTCGGGACGAACACTGAAGCTTTCTTT
TRBV3-1	TRBD1	TRBJ1-2	-	CASSPIWTGGPYGYTF	TGTGCCAGCAGCCCAATATGGACAGGCGGTCCCTATGGCTACACCTTC
TRBV6-5	-	TRBJ2-1	many	CASSPQDSRNEQFF	TGTGCCAGCAGTCCCCAGGACTCCCGCAATGAGCAGTTCTTC
TRBV20-1	-	TRBJ2-3	many	CSARGGLGRGTQYF	TGCAGTGCTAGGGGGGGGCTAGGACGCGGTACGCAGTATTTT
TRBV7-2	-	TRBJ1-5	many	CASSSGEAGQPQHF	TGTGCCAGCAGCTCCGGGGAGGCGGGTCAGCCCCAGCATTTT
TRBV20-1	-	TRBJ2-1	-	CSARDAVRGGGAYNEQFF	TGCAGTGCTAGAGATGCCGTAAGAGGGGGAGGGGCCTACAATGAGCAGTTCTTC
TRBV12-3/TRBV12-4	-	TRBJ2-7	-	CASLLLFAEQYF	TGTGCCAGTTTACTTCTCTTCGCTGAGCAGTACTTC
TRBV7-9	TRBD2	TRBJ2-1	many	CASSLGLAQSRNEQFF	TGTGCCAGCAGCTTAGGACTAGCCCAATCTAGGAATGAGCAGTTCTTC
TRBV7-9	-	TRBJ2-3	many	CASSSYDTQYF	TGTGCCAGCAGCTCGTACGATACGCAGTATTTT
TRBV29-1	TRBD2	TRBJ2-1	few	CSVGKRGWGNEQFF	TGCAGCGTTGGAAAGCGGGGCTGGGGGAATGAGCAGTTCTTC
TRBV20-1	-	TRBJ2-2	few	CSAGTSNTGELFF	TGCAGTGCCGGGACGTCGAACACCGGGGAGCTGTTTTTT
TRBV5-1	TRBD1	TRBJ1-2	-	CASLGQGTYGYTF	TGCGCCAGCTTGGGACAGGGGACCTATGGCTACACCTTC
TRBV20-1	TRBD2	TRBJ2-5	medium-sized	CSARDPLAGQETQYF	TGCAGTGCTAGAGATCCCCTAGCGGGTCAAGAGACCCAGTACTTC
TRBV4-1	-	TRBJ1-1	many	CASSQGADLNTEAFF	TGCGCCAGCAGCCAAGGGGCAGATCTAAACACTGAAGCTTTCTTT
TRBV29-1	TRBD1	TRBJ2-7	many	CSVGNRGPYEQYF	TGCAGCGTGGGAAACAGGGGGCCCTACGAGCAGTACTTC
TRBV27	-	TRBJ2-1	-	CASSLTGLNPYNEQFF	TGTGCCAGCAGTTTAACAGGGTTGAATCCCTACAATGAGCAGTTCTTC
TRBV7-2	-	TRBJ2-7	few	CASSSPRRGLPTYEQYF	TGTGCCAGCAGCTCACCCCGGCGTGGACTTCCTACCTACGAGCAGTACTTC
TRBV20-1	TRBD2	TRBJ2-7	-	CSARPSGSSYEQYF	TGCAGTGCTAGACCCAGCGGGAGTTCCTACGAGCAGTACTTC
TRBV5-1	TRBD2	TRBJ2-3	many	CASSLRLAGGTDTQYF	TGCGCCAGCAGCTTGAGACTAGCGGGAGGTACAGATACGCAGTATTTT
TRBV5-1	TRBD2	TRBJ2-1	many	CASSLGTSGTHREQFF	TGCGCCAGCAGCTTAGGGACTAGCGGGACCCACAGGGAGCAGTTCTTC
TRBV29-1	-	TRBJ2-2	-	CSVNRGTGELFF	TGCAGCGTTAATAGGGGGACCGGGGAGCTGTTTTTT
TRBV28	TRBD2	TRBJ2-7	many	CASSFSLAGRVSSYEQYF	TGTGCCAGCAGTTTTTCCCTAGCGGGAAGGGTTAGCTCCTACGAGCAGTACTTC
TRBV29-1	-	TRBJ1-2	many	CSVPTSRYGYTF	TGCAGCGTTCCGACATCACGATATGGCTACACCTTC
TRBV21-1	-	TRBJ2-1	-	CASSKGPVCNEQFF	TGTGCCAGCAGCAAAGGACCCGTATGCAATGAGCAGTTCTTC
TRBV14	-	TRBJ2-7	few	CASSPDYIHEQYF	TGTGCCAGCAGCCCAGACTATATCCACGAGCAGTACTTC
TRBV20-1	TRBD2	TRBJ2-1	medium-sized	CSARGGGSLYGEQFF	TGCAGTGCTAGAGGGGGGGGTAGCCTTTATGGTGAGCAGTTCTTC
TRBV25-1	-	TRBJ2-3	many	CASSESGRRDTQYF	TGTGCCAGCAGTGAATCTGGCCGAAGGGATACGCAGTATTTT
TRBV5-1	TRBD2	TRBJ2-1	many	CASSLAPTSGRNEQFF	TGCGCCAGCAGCTTGGCCCCGACTAGCGGGAGAAATGAGCAGTTCTTC
TRBV20-1	-	TRBJ2-1	many	CSARGAYNEQFF	TGCAGTGCTAGAGGGGCCTACAATGAGCAGTTCTTC
TRBV10-3	TRBD1	TRBJ1-1	many	CAIRDRARTEAFF	TGTGCCATCAGAGACAGGGCACGTACTGAAGCTTTCTTT
TRBV3-1	TRBD1	TRBJ1-1	once	CASPVRGQQAFF	TGTGCCAGCCCAGTCAGGGGGCAACAAGCTTTCTTT
TRBV20-1	-	TRBJ1-1	many	CSARGGGRVTEAFF	TGCAGTGCTAGAGGGGGGGGGCGGGTTACTGAAGCTTTCTTT
TRBV15	TRBD1	TRBJ1-6	once	CATTPTGTANSPLNF	TGTGCCACAACCCCCACCGGGACAGCGAATTCACCCCTCAACTTT
TRBV3-1	-	TRBJ2-3	-	CASSQDSTRTDTQYF	TGTGCCAGCAGCCAAGACTCCACGAGGACAGATACGCAGTATTTT